This is a list of T cell receptor beta chains from one sample in a study of T-cell reconstitution after alpha-beta-depleted transplantation in children. Via MiXCR, TCRdb re-called the PCR reads, giving one row per CDR3 protein. Among roughly 350,000 distinct CDR3 sequences listed, 16% were seen once. The specimen comprised PBMCs, mostly from graft donor cells, sampled 360 days after TCRalphabeta/CD19-depleted stem cell transplant. Every receptor here comes from a male patient aged 2-10 years who had a stem cell transplant for acute lymphoblastic leukemia, so the T cells may come from the graft donor. CDR3s include the opening cysteine and the closing phenylalanine or tryptophan. Fields, in order: clone size, J gene, V gene, D gene, CDR3 protein, CDR3 DNA. The D gene is left open where the match is weak. Rows give clone size only sometimes, using once, few, many, or a class for an expanded clone.

>few|TRBJ2-7|TRBV5-1|NA
CASSEDRISYEQYF
TGCGCCAGCAGTGAAGACAGGATCTCCTACGAGCAGTACTTC
>few|TRBJ1-6|TRBV19|NA
CASSLGNSPLHF
TGTGCCAGCAGCTTAGGGAATTCACCCCTCCACTTT
>NA|TRBJ1-1|TRBV30|NA
CAWGRVSGTEAFF
TGTGCCTGGGGCAGGGTCTCGGGTACTGAAGCTTTCTTT
>NA|TRBJ1-1|TRBV29-1|NA
CSVEVYTEAFF
TGCAGCGTTGAAGTGTACACTGAAGCTTTCTTT
>few|TRBJ2-7|TRBV4-1|TRBD2
CASSQGVTSGTYEQYF
TGCGCCAGCAGCCAAGGCGTGACTAGCGGTACCTACGAGCAGTACTTC
>few|TRBJ2-7|TRBV28|TRBD2
CASSLLAGGDEQYF
TGTGCCAGCAGTTTACTAGCGGGAGGGGACGAGCAGTACTTC
>few|TRBJ2-2|TRBV7-8|TRBD2
CASSSGGANTGELFF
TGTGCCAGCAGCTCGGGGGGAGCGAACACCGGGGAGCTGTTTTTT
>many|TRBJ2-5|TRBV24-1|NA
CATSETEYQETQYF
TGTGCCACCAGTGAGACTGAGTACCAAGAGACCCAGTACTTC
>NA|TRBJ2-4|TRBV20-1|NA
CSALSILAKNIQYF
TGCAGTGCTCTCTCGATTCTAGCCAAAAACATTCAGTACTTC
>NA|TRBJ1-1|TRBV25-1|NA
CASSVTRGRTEAFF
TGTGCCAGCAGTGTTACCAGGGGCAGGACTGAAGCTTTCTTT
>NA|TRBJ1-2|TRBV5-1|NA
CASSLGSSLPYGYTF
TGCGCCAGCAGCTTGGGATCATCACTTCCCTATGGCTACACCTTC
>few|TRBJ2-1|TRBV27|NA
CASSLPSSSYNEQFF
TGTGCCAGCAGTTTACCCAGTAGCTCCTACAATGAGCAGTTCTTC
>NA|TRBJ2-7|TRBV20-1|TRBD2
CSALGLDFSYEQYF
TGCAGTGCCCTGGGACTAGATTTCTCCTACGAGCAGTACTTC
>NA|TRBJ2-7|TRBV12-3/TRBV12-4|NA
CASRRGTGLTYEQYF
TGTGCCAGCAGGCGGGGGACAGGCCTCACCTACGAGCAGTACTTC
>many|TRBJ2-5|TRBV28|TRBD2
CASRQPSWLAGAETQYF
TGTGCCAGCAGGCAGCCCTCGTGGCTAGCGGGAGCAGAGACCCAGTACTTC
>NA|TRBJ2-3|TRBV28|NA
CASSFRTFRTDTQYF
TGTGCCAGCAGTTTCAGGACCTTCCGGACAGATACGCAGTATTTT
>NA|TRBJ2-3|TRBV20-1|NA
CSASRDRRDTQYF
TGCAGTGCTAGCCGGGACCGAAGAGATACGCAGTATTTT
>NA|TRBJ2-4|TRBV20-1|NA
CSASGIQYF
TGCAGTGCTAGCGGGATTCAGTACTTC
>many|TRBJ2-1|TRBV12-3/TRBV12-4|NA
CASSLGRHEQFF
TGTGCCAGCAGTTTAGGGCGACATGAGCAGTTCTTC
>few|TRBJ1-2|TRBV27|NA
CASSFQFGVGGYGYTF
TGTGCCAGCAGTTTCCAGTTCGGGGTTGGCGGCTATGGCTACACCTTC
>few|TRBJ1-1|TRBV5-6|NA
CASSLRPGTYTEAFF
TGTGCCAGCAGCTTGAGACCAGGAACCTACACTGAAGCTTTCTTT
>NA|TRBJ2-1|TRBV7-3|NA
CASSPVGGVVREEQFF
TGTGCCAGCAGTCCAGTGGGCGGTGTGGTTAGGGAGGAGCAGTTCTTC
>NA|TRBJ2-7|TRBV4-3|NA
CASSQETDHEQYF
TGCGCCAGCAGCCAAGAGACCGACCACGAGCAGTACTTC
>NA|TRBJ1-4|TRBV6-9|NA
CASNPTVVKSTNEKLFF
TGTGCCAGCAACCCGACAGTAGTAAAGTCAACTAATGAAAAACTGTTTTTT
>many|TRBJ2-1|TRBV12-3/TRBV12-4|NA
CASSSLLTRVGDNEQFF
TGTGCCAGCAGTTCCCTCCTCACTAGGGTCGGCGACAATGAGCAGTTCTTC
>NA|TRBJ2-7|TRBV29-1|TRBD1
CSVETGQAIYEEYF
TGCAGCGTCGAAACTGGACAGGCTATCTACGAGGAGTACTTC
>NA|TRBJ2-2|TRBV25-1|NA
CASSEYGEIGDAGELFF
TGTGCCAGCAGTGAATATGGGGAAATCGGGGACGCCGGGGAGCTGTTTTTT
>few|TRBJ2-1|TRBV6-6|TRBD2
CASKSGGRDEQFF
TGTGCCAGTAAGAGCGGGGGGCGGGATGAGCAGTTCTTC
>few|TRBJ2-1|TRBV6-5|NA
CASSYGRGFYNEQFF
TGTGCCAGCAGTTACGGAAGGGGATTCTACAATGAGCAGTTCTTC
>many|TRBJ2-2|TRBV5-1|TRBD1
CASRPDRGPTGELFF
TGCGCCAGCAGGCCGGACAGGGGGCCCACCGGGGAGCTGTTTTTT
>few|TRBJ1-1|TRBV20-1|TRBD1
CSAITEDRARTEAFF
TGCAGTGCTATCACCGAGGACAGGGCCCGCACTGAAGCTTTCTTT
>NA|TRBJ2-2|TRBV28|NA
CASRPVRLAWRNTGELFF
TGTGCCAGCAGGCCCGTTCGGCTAGCGTGGAGGAACACCGGGGAGCTGTTTTTT
>NA|TRBJ2-7|TRBV2|NA
CASSGWLRYEQYF
TGTGCCAGCAGTGGGTGGCTACGCTACGAGCAGTACTTC
>few|TRBJ2-3|TRBV28|TRBD2
CASSNGLAGHGASTDTQYF
TGTGCCAGCAGCAATGGGTTAGCGGGGCACGGAGCTAGCACAGATACGCAGTATTTT
>few|TRBJ1-1|TRBV29-1|TRBD1
CSVAPLHRGGTEAFF
TGCAGCGTTGCCCCACTGCACAGGGGGGGCACTGAAGCTTTCTTT
>few|TRBJ2-3|TRBV24-1|NA
CATSWGDTQYF
TGTGCCACCAGCTGGGGCGATACGCAGTATTTT
>NA|TRBJ2-1|TRBV7-9|NA
CASSILGFTEQFF
TGTGCCAGCAGCATCCTCGGGTTTACTGAGCAGTTCTTC
>few|TRBJ1-5|TRBV12-3/TRBV12-4|NA
CASSLASPQPQHF
TGTGCCAGCAGTTTAGCCAGCCCTCAGCCCCAGCATTTT
>few|TRBJ2-3|TRBV18|TRBD1
CASSPGQGRPVQYF
TGTGCCAGCTCACCCGGACAGGGGCGACCAGTTCAGTATTTT
>many|TRBJ2-3|TRBV12-3/TRBV12-4|TRBD2
CASSLDPSGSTDTQYF
TGTGCCAGCAGTTTAGACCCTAGCGGGAGCACAGATACGCAGTATTTT
>NA|TRBJ2-7|TRBV29-1|NA
CSVEDRASYEQYF
TGCAGCGTTGAAGATCGAGCCTCCTACGAGCAGTACTTC
>few|TRBJ2-3|TRBV20-1|TRBD1
CSANPTGGTDTQYF
TGCAGTGCCAACCCGACAGGGGGCACAGATACGCAGTATTTT
>NA|TRBJ1-2|TRBV28|NA
CASTLEGSYGYTF
TGTGCCAGCACCCTCGAGGGGAGCTATGGCTACACCTTC
>many|TRBJ2-5|TRBV10-3|TRBD1
CAISATGWEETQYF
TGTGCCATCAGTGCGACAGGGTGGGAAGAGACCCAGTACTTC
>NA|TRBJ2-5|TRBV4-3|TRBD2
CASSPGTSGEQETQYF
TGCGCCAGCAGCCCAGGGACTAGCGGGGAACAAGAGACCCAGTACTTC
>NA|TRBJ2-1|TRBV4-2|TRBD2
CASRGQFGLAGPRTNNEQFF
TGTGCCAGCAGGGGACAATTCGGACTAGCGGGACCGCGAACAAACAATGAGCAGTTCTTC
>NA|TRBJ2-2|TRBV4-3|TRBD2
CASSQPGLAGGRQLFF
TGCGCCAGCAGCCAACCCGGACTAGCGGGAGGGAGGCAGCTGTTTTTT
>few|TRBJ2-1|TRBV6-2/TRBV6-3|NA
CASSYSFGWEPRRSYNEQFF
TGTGCCAGCAGTTACTCCTTTGGGTGGGAGCCGAGGAGGTCCTACAATGAGCAGTTCTTC
>few|TRBJ2-5|TRBV7-9|NA
CASSSRGWYQETQYF
TGTGCCAGCAGCTCGCGCGGGTGGTACCAAGAGACCCAGTACTTC
>NA|TRBJ1-2|TRBV4-2|TRBD1
CASSQDATGRGGGYTF
TGTGCCAGCAGCCAAGACGCGACAGGGAGAGGGGGTGGCTACACCTTC
>few|TRBJ2-3|TRBV19|TRBD1
CASSTSQGRTDTQYF
TGTGCCAGTAGTACTTCACAGGGGAGAACAGATACGCAGTATTTT
>NA|TRBJ2-3|TRBV28|TRBD2
CASSFFPALAAFSTDTQYF
TGTGCCAGCAGTTTTTTTCCAGCACTAGCGGCATTTAGCACAGATACGCAGTATTTT
>NA|TRBJ2-2|TRBV27|TRBD2
CASSLSGSGTTGELFF
TGTGCCAGCAGTCTTAGCGGGAGCGGTACCACCGGGGAGCTGTTTTTT
>many|TRBJ2-1|TRBV29-1|NA
CSVEEGGKSSYNEQFF
TGCAGCGTTGAAGAGGGAGGAAAGAGCTCCTACAATGAGCAGTTCTTC
>many|TRBJ2-7|TRBV28|NA
CASSSGVRGYF
TGTGCCAGCAGTTCCGGGGTGCGGGGTTACTTC